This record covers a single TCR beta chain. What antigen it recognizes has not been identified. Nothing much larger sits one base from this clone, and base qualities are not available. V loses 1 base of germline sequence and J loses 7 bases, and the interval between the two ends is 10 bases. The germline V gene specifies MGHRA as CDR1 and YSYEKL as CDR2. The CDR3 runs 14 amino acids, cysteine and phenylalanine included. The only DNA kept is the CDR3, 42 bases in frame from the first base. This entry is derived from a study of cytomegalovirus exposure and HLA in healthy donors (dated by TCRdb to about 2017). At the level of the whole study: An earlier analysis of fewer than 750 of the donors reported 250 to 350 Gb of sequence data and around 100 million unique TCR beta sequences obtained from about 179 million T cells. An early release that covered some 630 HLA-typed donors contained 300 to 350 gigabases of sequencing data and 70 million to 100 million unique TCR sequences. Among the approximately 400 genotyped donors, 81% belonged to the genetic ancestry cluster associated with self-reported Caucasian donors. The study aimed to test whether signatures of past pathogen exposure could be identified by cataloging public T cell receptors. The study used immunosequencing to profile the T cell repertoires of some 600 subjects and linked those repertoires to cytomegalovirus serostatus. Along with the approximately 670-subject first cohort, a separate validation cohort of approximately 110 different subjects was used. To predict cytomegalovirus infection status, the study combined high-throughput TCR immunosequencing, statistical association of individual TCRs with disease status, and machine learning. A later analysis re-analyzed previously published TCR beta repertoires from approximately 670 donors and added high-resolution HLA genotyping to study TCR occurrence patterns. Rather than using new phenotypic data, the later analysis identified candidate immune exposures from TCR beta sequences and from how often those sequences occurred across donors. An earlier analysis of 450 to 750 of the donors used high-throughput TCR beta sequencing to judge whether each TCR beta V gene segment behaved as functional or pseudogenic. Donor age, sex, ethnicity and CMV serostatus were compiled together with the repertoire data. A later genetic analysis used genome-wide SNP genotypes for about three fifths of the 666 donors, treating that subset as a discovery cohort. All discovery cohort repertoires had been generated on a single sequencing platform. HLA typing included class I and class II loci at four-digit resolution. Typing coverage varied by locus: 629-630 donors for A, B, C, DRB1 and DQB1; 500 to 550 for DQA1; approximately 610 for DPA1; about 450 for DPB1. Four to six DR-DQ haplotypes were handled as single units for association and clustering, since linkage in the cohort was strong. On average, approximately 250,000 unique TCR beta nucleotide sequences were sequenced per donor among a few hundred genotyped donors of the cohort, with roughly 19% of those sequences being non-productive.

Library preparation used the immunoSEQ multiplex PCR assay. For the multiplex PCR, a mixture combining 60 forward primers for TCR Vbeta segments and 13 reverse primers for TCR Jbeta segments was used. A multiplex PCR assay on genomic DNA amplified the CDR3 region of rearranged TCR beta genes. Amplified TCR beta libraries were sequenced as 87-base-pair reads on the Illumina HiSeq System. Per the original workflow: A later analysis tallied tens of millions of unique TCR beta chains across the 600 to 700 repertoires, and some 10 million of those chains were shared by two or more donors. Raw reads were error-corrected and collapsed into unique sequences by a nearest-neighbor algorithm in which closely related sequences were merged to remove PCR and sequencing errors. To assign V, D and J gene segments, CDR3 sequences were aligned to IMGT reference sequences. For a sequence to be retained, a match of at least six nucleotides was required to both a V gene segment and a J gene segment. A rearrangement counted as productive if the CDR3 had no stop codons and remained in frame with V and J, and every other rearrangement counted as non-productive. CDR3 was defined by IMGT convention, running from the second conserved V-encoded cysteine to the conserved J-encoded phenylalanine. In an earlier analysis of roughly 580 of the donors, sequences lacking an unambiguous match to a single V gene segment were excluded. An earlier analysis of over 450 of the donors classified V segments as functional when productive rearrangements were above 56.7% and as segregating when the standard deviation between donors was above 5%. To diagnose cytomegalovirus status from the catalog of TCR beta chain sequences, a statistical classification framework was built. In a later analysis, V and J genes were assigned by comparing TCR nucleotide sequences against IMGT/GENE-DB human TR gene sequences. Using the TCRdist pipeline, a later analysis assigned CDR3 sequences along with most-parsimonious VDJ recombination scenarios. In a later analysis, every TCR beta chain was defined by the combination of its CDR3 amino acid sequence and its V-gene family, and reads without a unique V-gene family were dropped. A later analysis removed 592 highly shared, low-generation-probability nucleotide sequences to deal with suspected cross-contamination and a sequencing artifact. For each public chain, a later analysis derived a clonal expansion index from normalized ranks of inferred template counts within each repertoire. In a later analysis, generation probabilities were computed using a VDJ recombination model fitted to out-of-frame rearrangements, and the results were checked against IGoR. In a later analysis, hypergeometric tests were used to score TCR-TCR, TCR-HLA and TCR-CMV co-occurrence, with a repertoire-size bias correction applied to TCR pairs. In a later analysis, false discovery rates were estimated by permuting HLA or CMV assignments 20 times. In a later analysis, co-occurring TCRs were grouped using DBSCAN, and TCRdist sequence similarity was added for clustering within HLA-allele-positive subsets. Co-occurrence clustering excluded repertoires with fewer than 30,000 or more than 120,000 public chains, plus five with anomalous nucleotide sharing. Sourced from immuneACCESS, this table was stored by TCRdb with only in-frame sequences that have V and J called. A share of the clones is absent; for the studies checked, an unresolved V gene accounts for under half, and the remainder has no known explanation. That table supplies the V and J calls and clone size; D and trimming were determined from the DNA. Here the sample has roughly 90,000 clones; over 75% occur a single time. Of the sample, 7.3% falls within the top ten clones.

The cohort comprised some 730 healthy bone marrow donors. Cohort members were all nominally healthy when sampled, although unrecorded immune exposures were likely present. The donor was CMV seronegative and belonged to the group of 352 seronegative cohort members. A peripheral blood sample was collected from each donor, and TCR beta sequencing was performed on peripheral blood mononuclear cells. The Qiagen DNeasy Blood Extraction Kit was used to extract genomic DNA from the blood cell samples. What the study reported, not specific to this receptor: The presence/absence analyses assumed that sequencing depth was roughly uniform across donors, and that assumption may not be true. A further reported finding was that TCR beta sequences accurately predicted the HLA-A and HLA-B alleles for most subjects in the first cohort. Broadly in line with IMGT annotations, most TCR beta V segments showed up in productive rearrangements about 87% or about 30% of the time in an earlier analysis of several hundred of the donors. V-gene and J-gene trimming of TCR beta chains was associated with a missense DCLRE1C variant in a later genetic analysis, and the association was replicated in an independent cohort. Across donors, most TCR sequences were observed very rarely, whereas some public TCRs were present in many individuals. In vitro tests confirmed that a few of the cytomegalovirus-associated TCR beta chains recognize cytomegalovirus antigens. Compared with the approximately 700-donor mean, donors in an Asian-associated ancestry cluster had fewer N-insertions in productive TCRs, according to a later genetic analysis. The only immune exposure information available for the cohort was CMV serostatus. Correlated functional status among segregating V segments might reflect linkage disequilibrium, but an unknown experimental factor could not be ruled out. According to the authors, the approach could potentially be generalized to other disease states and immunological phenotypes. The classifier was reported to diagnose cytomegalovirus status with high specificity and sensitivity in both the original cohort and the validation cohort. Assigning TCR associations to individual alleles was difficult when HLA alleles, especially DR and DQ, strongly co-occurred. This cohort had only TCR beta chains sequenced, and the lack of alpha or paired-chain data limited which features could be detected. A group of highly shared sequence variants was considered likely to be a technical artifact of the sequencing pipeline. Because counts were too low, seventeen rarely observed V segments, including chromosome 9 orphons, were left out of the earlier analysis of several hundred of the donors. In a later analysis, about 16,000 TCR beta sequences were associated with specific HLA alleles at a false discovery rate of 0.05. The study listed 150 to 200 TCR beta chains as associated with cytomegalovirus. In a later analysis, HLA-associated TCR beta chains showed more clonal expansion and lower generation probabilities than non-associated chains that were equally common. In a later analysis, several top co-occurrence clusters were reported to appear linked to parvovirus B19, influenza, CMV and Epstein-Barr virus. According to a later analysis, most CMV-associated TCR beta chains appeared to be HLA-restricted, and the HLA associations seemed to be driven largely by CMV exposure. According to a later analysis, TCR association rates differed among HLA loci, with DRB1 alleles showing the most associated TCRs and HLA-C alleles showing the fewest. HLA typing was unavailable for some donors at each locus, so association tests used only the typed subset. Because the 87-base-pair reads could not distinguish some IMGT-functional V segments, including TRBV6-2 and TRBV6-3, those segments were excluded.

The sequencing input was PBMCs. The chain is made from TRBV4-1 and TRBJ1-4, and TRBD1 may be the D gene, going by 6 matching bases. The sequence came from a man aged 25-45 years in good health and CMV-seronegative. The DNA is TGCGCCAGCAGCCAAGGGGGGCAGTCTGAAAAACTGTTTTTT. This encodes CASSQGGQSEKLFF.